This T cell receptor (beta chain) was captured in a study of cytomegalovirus exposure and HLA in healthy donors. PCR was performed using 60 Vbeta and 13 Jbeta primers. Assay used: immunoSEQ multiplex PCR; TCRdb lists only in-frame clones, some missing. The sample holds hundreds of thousands of clones, 77% seen once. The study's findings and limits: Within an earlier analysis, most TCR beta V segments proved productive either about 87% or about 30% of the time. Confirmation was obtained in vitro that a few CMV-associated chains are specific for CMV antigens. The HLA-A and HLA-B alleles of most subjects were reportedly predicted accurately from TCR beta sequences.

This clone was detected a few times. Its matching antigen is unknown. The germline V gene encodes CDR1 ENHRY and CDR2 SYGVKD. Deletions cut 3 bases from V and 4 bases from J, with 13 bases between. The CDR3 loop spans 15 amino acids. This TCR was sampled from a woman aged 55 to 70 in good health and CMV-seropositive. The chain recombines TRBV10-3 with TRBJ1-5; tentatively, D is TRBD1 (5 bases). The sequenced material came from PBMCs. The CDR3 coding sequence is TGTGCCATCAGTGATTTCGACAGCTTTAATCAGCCCCAGCATTTT. It specifies CAISDFDSFNQPQHF.